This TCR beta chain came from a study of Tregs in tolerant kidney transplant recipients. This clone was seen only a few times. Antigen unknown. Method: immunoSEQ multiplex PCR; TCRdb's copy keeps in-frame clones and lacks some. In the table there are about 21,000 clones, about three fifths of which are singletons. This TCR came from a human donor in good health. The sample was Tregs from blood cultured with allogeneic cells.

This CDR3 reads CASSNPQTAGGYNEQFF. The CDR3 DNA reads as TGTGCCAGCAGCAATCCCCAGACAGCGGGGGGGTACAATGAGCAGTTCTTC. The chain recombines TRBV21-1 with TRBJ2-1; the table's D call of TRBD2 was not tested on the DNA. TRBV21-1 is given as a pseudogene. The CDR3 loop spans 17 amino acids.